This T cell receptor beta chain was observed in a study of blood T cell repertoires in COVID-19. The wider study: Samples taken during acute and convalescent COVID-19 were collected in the United States, Italy and Spain.

Germline-derived CDR1 and CDR2 are KGHSH and LQKENI. The V end lost 5 bases, the J end lost 3 bases, and 7 bases lay between the germline ends. The CDR3 loop spans 12 amino acids. Under the authors' procedure: Using reference gene primer amplification, nucleated cell counts were estimated. Method: immunoSEQ multiplex PCR; TCRdb's copy keeps in-frame clones and lacks some. Clone size and the V and J calls come from that table; the DNA yielded D and trimming. Among 450,000 to 500,000 clones listed, 75% to 90% were seen once. This chain uses TRBV18 with TRBJ2-5; D ambiguous. The origin of this receptor is a human donor in a cohort sampled during active COVID-19. The sample taken for sequencing was peripheral blood. The CDR3 is CASSRGEETQYF. The CDR3 DNA reads TGTGCCAGCTCAAGAGGCGAAGAGACCCAGTACTTC.